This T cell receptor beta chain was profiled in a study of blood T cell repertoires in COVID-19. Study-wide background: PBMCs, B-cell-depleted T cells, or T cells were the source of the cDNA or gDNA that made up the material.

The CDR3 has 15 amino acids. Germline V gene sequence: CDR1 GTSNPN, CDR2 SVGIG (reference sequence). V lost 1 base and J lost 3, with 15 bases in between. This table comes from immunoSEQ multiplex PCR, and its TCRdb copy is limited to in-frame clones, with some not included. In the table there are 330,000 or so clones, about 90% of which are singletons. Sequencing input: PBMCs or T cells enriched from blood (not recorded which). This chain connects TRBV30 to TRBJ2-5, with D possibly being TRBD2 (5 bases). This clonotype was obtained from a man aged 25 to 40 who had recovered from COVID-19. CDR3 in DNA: TGTGCCTGGAGTGACCTGCTAGCTGGAGAAGAGACCCAGTACTTC. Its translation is CAWSDLLAGEETQYF.